Below are 28 T cell receptor beta chains sequenced from a single sample in a study of T cells in Graves' hyperthyroidism and ophthalmopathy. Amplification yielded TCR beta CDR3 regions, with RNA transcripts as the source. HTBI primers were used for first-round RT-PCR of the TCR CDR3. One entry per CDR3 protein, called by TCRdb with MiXCR from the multiplex PCR reads. The sample yields a few hundred thousand distinct CDR3 sequences, just over 45% seen once. The sample consisted of peripheral blood or thyroid tissue (not recorded which). These receptors originate from a woman between 18 and 29 years old with Graves' hyperthyroidism.

The chain joins TRBV29-1 to TRBJ1-1; TRBD1 aligns across 9 bases. The CDR3 has 15 amino acids. Germline lookup yields CDR1 SQVTM and CDR2 ANQGSEA. V shed 7 bases, J shed 0 bases, and the junction held 9 bases outside the gene matches. The CDR3 bases are TGCAGCGGGACACAGGGGGCAGTACTGAACACTGAAGCTTTCTTT. Encoded protein: CSGTQGAVLNTEAFF.

This clonotype was seen more than once but under ten times. The chain uses TRBV29-1 and TRBJ2-1, with D perhaps given as TRBD1 or TRBD2 (5 bases each). In germline, CDR1 is SQVTM, CDR2 ANQGSEA. This CDR3 spans 11 amino acids. V was trimmed by 7 bases and J by 4 bases, leaving 8 bases between them. The CDR3 spells CSGGKYNEQFF. For the CDR3, the DNA is TGCAGCGGGGGGAAGTACAATGAGCAGTTCTTC.

V usage is TRBV7-6 and J usage is TRBJ2-7; D may be TRBD1 or TRBD2 (6 bases each). Germline V CDR1 and CDR2: SGHVS, FNYEAQ. This CDR3 region has 15 residues. Between the trimmed V and J ends, which lost 1 base and 3 bases, there was a span of 13 bases. The CDR3 DNA sequence: TGTGCCAGCAGCTTAGAGGGGGGCGACGGCTACGAGCAGTACTTC. It encodes CASSLEGGDGYEQYF.

V usage is TRBV29-1 and J usage is TRBJ1-2; D call uncertain. The V and J ends lost 6 bases and 12 bases respectively, with 20 bases between them. CDR3 length: 12 residues. Germline assignment: CDR1 SQVTM and CDR2 ANQGSEA. The CDR3 loop is CSVAPAGLGNTF. The CDR3 bases are TGCAGCGTCGCCCCCGCTGGGCTAGGAAACACCTTC.

This clonotype was counted between two and nine times. The chain is built from TRBV29-1 and TRBJ2-7; TRBD2 matches 7 bases. V lost 8 bases, J lost 5 bases, and 12 bases stayed unmatched. CDR3 length equals 13 residues. CDR1 SQVTM and CDR2 ANQGSEA come from the germline V gene. The CDR3 here is CSCFLAVRDEQYF. Here the CDR3 DNA reads TGCAGCTGCTTTCTAGCGGTTAGAGACGAGCAGTACTTC.

This chain connects TRBV2 to TRBJ2-5; the D gene is possibly TRBD1 (6 bases). Trimming took 4 bases from V and 4 from J, leaving 13 bases between them. Germline CDR1 and CDR2: SNHLY and FYNNEI. The CDR3 is 14 residues long. CDR3 protein: CASSGVRRGETQYF. CDR3 nucleotides: TGTGCCAGCAGTGGAGTACGCAGGGGAGAGACCCAGTACTTC.

In this sample, this clonotype turned up many times. CDR3 sequence reads: CASSEPGTDHEQYF. DNA of the CDR3: TGTGCCAGCAGTGAACCGGGGACAGATCACGAGCAGTACTTC. The J gene is TRBJ2-7, the V gene TRBV12-3 or TRBV12-4, with TRBD1 matching over 7 bases. V shed 5 bases and J 5 bases; nucleotides not matched to a gene: 9. CDR3 length: 14 residues.

This clonotype has just one count. Here the CDR3 reads CASSRWDGVNSPLHF. CDR3 bases: TGTGCCAGCAGCCGATGGGACGGGGTCAATTCACCCCTCCACTTT. The rearrangement joins TRBV24-1 to TRBJ1-6, with a tentative D call TRBD1 (5 bases). This CDR3 has 15 residues. Germline-derived CDR1 and CDR2 are KGHDR and SFDVKD. V lost 11 bases and J lost 7, with 20 bases in between.

The chain has TRBV2 and TRBJ1-6; D perhaps matches TRBD1 (5 bases). Germline CDR1 and CDR2: SNHLY and FYNNEI. This CDR3 is built from 15 residues. Trimming took off 4 bases at V and 9 bases at J, with 16 bases between the two ends. The CDR3 spells CASSVGSGASSPLHF. As DNA, the CDR3 is TGTGCCAGCAGTGTGGGCAGTGGGGCCTCTTCACCCCTCCACTTT.

This clonotype was seen repeatedly, ten times or more. The gene calls are TRBV20-1 and TRBJ2-2, with TRBD2 matching 8 bases. The CDR3 loop spans 16 amino acids. V was clipped by 0 bases and J by 7 bases; unmatched bases: 10. CDR1 and CDR2 (germline): DFQATT, SNEGSKA (reference sequence). This CDR3 reads CSARDRSGSSGGELFF. CDR3 coding DNA: TGCAGTGCTAGAGATCGGAGCGGGAGTAGCGGCGGGGAGCTGTTTTTT.

This clonotype was detected ten times or more. This CDR3 is CASSDRKSNQPQHF. The CDR3 coding sequence is TGTGCCAGCAGTGACAGGAAAAGCAATCAGCCCCAGCATTTT. J is TRBJ1-5 and V is TRBV6-4; D ambiguous. Per the germline V gene, CDR1 is MRHNA and CDR2 is SNTAGT. The CDR3 extends over 14 amino acids. The ends were cut back, 2 bases at V and 1 base at J, with 6 bases in the middle.

The chain has TRBV5-3 and TRBJ2-5; TRBD2 aligns across 15 bases. TRBV5-3 is treated as an ORF (open reading frame) with a function not yet certain. The CDR3 has 15 residues. Trimming removed 8 bases from V and 11 bases from J; junction bases left unmatched: 13. The CDR3 loop reads CASNAKGTSGRPQYF. The DNA of the CDR3 is TGTGCCAGCAACGCGAAAGGGACTAGCGGGAGGCCACAGTACTTC.

The table lists this clonotype with many counts. CDR3 residues: CASSPMWGDVDEKLFF. CDR3 DNA sequence: TGTGCCAGCAGCCCGATGTGGGGGGACGTGGATGAAAAACTGTTTTTT. The chain links TRBV7-9 to TRBJ1-4; TRBD1 is a possible D gene (5 bases). Trimming took 5 bases from V and 6 from J, leaving 19 bases between them. The CDR3 covers 16 residues. Per germline, CDR1 SEHNR and CDR2 FQNEAQ (reference sequence).

The gene calls are TRBV20-1 and TRBJ2-7; 9 bases line up with TRBD2. Germline V gene sequence: CDR1 DFQATT, CDR2 SNEGSKA (reference sequence). The CDR3 consists of 15 residues. J gave up 3 bases and V 5 bases, and 11 bases lay outside the gene matches. The CDR3 DNA follows: TGCAGTGCTCGGTCGATGGGACTAGCAGACTACGAGCAGTACTTC. Translation gives CSARSMGLADYEQYF.

V gene TRBV20-1 combines with J gene TRBJ2-5; 9 nucleotides agree with TRBD1. V gave up 1 base and J gave up 1 base; unmatched junction bases: 1. The CDR3 is 14 amino acids. Germline loops: CDR1 DFQATT, CDR2 SNEGSKA (reference sequence). DNA for the CDR3: TGCAGTGCTAGAGCGGGACAGGGCCAAGAGACCCAGTACTTC. Translation: CSARAGQGQETQYF.

To note about this clonotype: A read error may produce the germline difference seen at one junction end. The chain recombines TRBV20-1 with TRBJ2-7, with a tentative D call TRBD2 (5 bases). Germline V lookup: CDR1 DFQATT, CDR2 SNEGSKA (reference sequence). The CDR3 spans 15 residues. CDR3 DNA: TGCAGTGTCATAAGGGCAGGACCCAACACCGGGGAGCTGTACTTC. It codes for CSVIRAGPNTGELYF.

This clonotype has a count of ten or more. The rearrangement uses TRBV13 and TRBJ2-5; D unresolved. The V and J ends lost 2 bases and 2 bases respectively, with 12 bases between them. The CDR3 totals 15 residues. Germline V gene lookup returns CDR1 PRHDT and CDR2 FYEKMQ (reference sequence). CDR3 in DNA: TGTGCCAGCAGCTTATATGACGGCGCACAAGAGACCCAGTACTTC. It yields the protein CASSLYDGAQETQYF.

The chain combines TRBV10-2 with TRBJ2-7; D not resolved. Germline V lookup: CDR1 WSHSY, CDR2 SAAADI. The CDR3 consists of 15 residues. V shed 3 bases and J shed 3 bases, with 15 bases lying between them. The CDR3 protein is CASSDSFYPHYEQYF. As DNA, the CDR3 is TGCGCCAGCAGTGATAGTTTTTACCCCCACTACGAGCAGTACTTC.

The genes are TRBV7-6 and TRBJ2-6; D call uncertain. Trimming stripped 2 bases from V and 4 bases from J, with 6 bases between. The CDR3 has 14 amino acids. Germline V gene sequence: CDR1 SGHVS, CDR2 FNYEAQ. Here the CDR3 reads CASSLMAGANVLTF. Here the CDR3 DNA reads TGTGCCAGCAGCTTAATGGCAGGGGCCAACGTCCTGACTTTC.

This clonotype was seen only a few times. The rearrangement uses TRBV2 and TRBJ2-2; unclear D gene. The CDR3 covers 15 residues. CDR1 SNHLY and CDR2 FYNNEI come from the germline V gene. Deletions cut 0 bases from V and 5 bases from J, with 10 bases between. As DNA, the CDR3 is TGTGCCAGCAGTGAAGCGGACGACTTGACCGGGGAGCTGTTTTTT. The encoded protein is CASSEADDLTGELFF.

The J gene is TRBJ1-4, the V gene TRBV3-1; 9 positions match TRBD1. The V segment lost 5 bases and the J segment 6 bases; nucleotides outside the gene matches: 4. Germline V CDR1 and CDR2: LGHDT, YNNKEL (reference sequence). The CDR3 is 14 amino acids. The CDR3 DNA follows: TGTGCCAGCAGCACAGGGGGCGCGGATGAAAAACTGTTTTTT. As protein: CASSTGGADEKLFF. Together with reference TRBV3-1 and TRBJ1-4, the CDR3 gives the full variable domain: DTAVSQTPKYLVTQMGNDKSIKCEQNLGHDTMYWYKQDSKKFLKIMFSYNNKELIINETVPNRFSPKSPDKAHLNLHINSLELGDSAVYFCASSTGGADEKLFFGSGTQLSVL.

The chain uses TRBV10-3 and TRBJ1-1, with unresolved D. Trimming pared 1 base from V and 11 bases from J, leaving 20 bases between. Germline V CDR1 and CDR2: ENHRY, SYGVKD. The CDR3 is made up of 15 amino acids. The DNA for the CDR3 is TGTGCCATCAGTGAGTTGGGATGGGGTTTAGCTGGTGCTTTCTTT. It translates to CAISELGWGLAGAFF.

J is TRBJ2-1 and V is TRBV29-1; 10 nucleotides line up with TRBD2. The J call may be incorrect, as the DNA end agrees better with TRBJ2-7. The CDR3 extends over 15 amino acids. Germline-derived CDR1 and CDR2 are SQVTM and ANQGSEA. DNA of the CDR3: TGCAGCGTTGGATGGACTAGCGGACTATACAATGAGCAGTACTTC. It specifies CSVGWTSGLYNEQYF.

This clonotype has only a few counts. The chain couples TRBV20-1 to TRBJ2-3; a possible D gene is TRBD2 (5 bases). Germline CDR1 and CDR2: DFQATT and SNEGSKA (reference sequence). CDR3 length: 12 residues. Trimming left V 5 bases short and J 4 bases short, with 10 bases between. For the CDR3, the DNA is TGCAGTGCTCCCGAGAGGGCAGATACGCAGTATTTT. Its translation is CSAPERADTQYF.

Here the CDR3 DNA reads TGTGCCAGCAGCTTGGGACAGGGGCGCAATCAGCCCCAGTACTTC. Translated: CASSLGQGRNQPQYF. V and J are TRBV7-9 and TRBJ2-5; 10 nucleotides agree with TRBD1. The CDR3 length is 15 residues. Germline loops: CDR1 SEHNR, CDR2 FQNEAQ (reference sequence). Unmatched junction bases numbered 10, after V lost 3 bases and J lost 9 bases. Drawing the rest from reference TRBV7-9 and TRBJ2-5, the complete variable domain is DTGVSQNPRHKITKRGQNVTFRCDPISEHNRLYWYRQTLGQGPEFLTYFQNEAQLEKSRLLSDRFSAERPKGSFSTLEIQRTEQGDSAMYLCASSLGQGRNQPQYFGPGTRLLVL.

The chain couples TRBV6-1 to TRBJ2-6; 7 bases align to TRBD1. CDR1 MNHNS and CDR2 SASEGT come from the germline V gene. CDR3 size: 16 residues. J gave up 6 bases and V 5 bases, and 10 bases lay outside the gene matches. As DNA, the CDR3 is TGTGCCAGCAGTTCGGGACAGCTTCTTGAGGCCAACGTCCTGACTTTC. Protein sequence: CASSSGQLLEANVLTF.

The J gene is TRBJ2-7, the V gene TRBV4-1; D is unclear. The CDR3 covers 15 residues. V lost 2 bases and J lost 1, with 12 bases in between. In germline, CDR1 is MGHRA, CDR2 YSYEKL. CDR3 amino acids: CASSQLTDGSYEQYF. The CDR3 DNA reads TGCGCCAGCAGCCAACTTACTGACGGGTCCTACGAGCAGTACTTC.

There are many counts of this clonotype. This chain links TRBV20-1 with TRBJ2-7; D call uncertain. V shed 3 bases and J shed 0 bases, with 6 bases lying between them. The length of the CDR3 is 12 residues. CDR1 and CDR2 from the germline V gene are DFQATT and SNEGSKA (reference sequence). CDR3 amino acids: CSASRNSYEQYF. The CDR3 DNA is TGCAGTGCTAGCCGTAACTCCTACGAGCAGTACTTC.